One sample yielded the 23 T cell receptor beta chains listed below, sequenced in a study of cytomegalovirus exposure and HLA in healthy donors. The PCR ran on 60 Vbeta and 13 Jbeta primers. Profiling relied on immunoSEQ multiplex PCR, and the TCRdb table lists in-frame clones only, not all of them. The table includes about 90,000 clones, over 60% detected once. Material for sequencing was PBMCs. The source is a woman aged 45-59 years in good health and CMV-seropositive.

J is TRBJ2-2 and V is TRBV7-2, with 8 positions matching TRBD1. CDR1 and CDR2 (germline): SGHTA, FQGNSA. The CDR3 loop spans 16 amino acids. V gave up 5 bases and J gave up 2 bases; unmatched junction bases: 7. The chain's CDR3 is CASSPRTGINTGELFF. The CDR3 DNA is TGTGCCAGCAGCCCCCGGACAGGGATAAACACCGGGGAGCTGTTTTTT.

The V gene is TRBV30, the J gene TRBJ1-3; no reliable D call. V was cut by 5 bases and J by 1 base, with 12 bases left in between. The CDR3 runs to 14 residues. The germline gives CDR1 GTSNPN, CDR2 SVGIG (reference sequence). CDR3 in amino acids: CAWGVGGSGNTIYF. CDR3 in DNA: TGTGCCTGGGGAGTTGGAGGGTCTGGAAACACCATATATTTT.

The chain combines TRBV19 with TRBJ2-5, with D unresolved. Trimming took off 3 bases at V and 0 bases at J, with 5 bases between the two ends. Germline assignment: CDR1 LNHDA and CDR2 SQIVND (reference sequence). This CDR3 is 13 amino acids long. The CDR3 protein is CASSIEYQETQYF. CDR3 nucleotides: TGTGCCAGTAGTATCGAGTACCAAGAGACCCAGTACTTC.

V and J are TRBV6-1 and TRBJ1-1; possibly TRBD1 for D (5 bases). V was cut by 1 base and J by 11 bases, with 17 bases left in between. The germline V gene has CDR1 MNHNS and CDR2 SASEGT. The CDR3 contains 14 residues. This CDR3 is CASSEGWEGNAAFF. The CDR3 DNA reads as TGTGCCAGCAGTGAAGGATGGGAGGGGAACGCGGCTTTCTTT.

This chain uses TRBV4-2 with TRBJ1-5; no clear D gene. V gave up 5 bases and J gave up 2 bases, with 13 bases separating them. Germline V gene data show CDR1 as LGHNA and CDR2 as YNFKEQ. This CDR3 region has 15 residues. CDR3 DNA: TGTGCCAGCAGCTCAAGACCCGGGGGCAATCAGCCCCAGCATTTT. It is translated as CASSSRPGGNQPQHF.

This rearrangement joins TRBV7-6 to TRBJ2-3, with 10 bases identical to TRBD2. Germline lookup yields CDR1 SGHVS and CDR2 FNYEAQ. The CDR3 consists of 15 residues. The V and J ends lost 6 bases and 5 bases, in that order; junction bases with no gene match: 8. The CDR3, as DNA: TGTGCCAGCAGACCCAGCGGGGGGGCCGTAGATACGCAGTATTTT. It codes for CASRPSGGAVDTQYF.

This rearrangement joins TRBV10-2 to TRBJ2-4; possible D gene TRBD2, 6 bases. Trimming cost V 4 bases and J 1 base, with 17 bases left between them. Germline-derived CDR1 and CDR2 are WSHSY and SAAADI. This CDR3 is built from 17 residues. The CDR3 protein is CASSGGEAGQAKNIQYF. The CDR3 DNA is TGCGCCAGCAGTGGTGGGGAGGCGGGGCAGGCCAAAAACATTCAGTACTTC.

The V and J genes are TRBV28 and TRBJ2-7, with unresolved D. The V and J ends lost 5 bases and 6 bases respectively, with 14 bases between them. The CDR3 is 13 residues long. Germline V gene sequence: CDR1 MDHEN, CDR2 SYDVKM. The CDR3 reads CASSLRLWAEQYF. The CDR3 DNA is TGTGCCAGCAGTCTCAGGCTCTGGGCCGAGCAGTACTTC.

The chain combines TRBV5-1 with TRBJ2-3; tentative D call: TRBD2 (7 bases). Germline CDR1 SGHRS, CDR2 YFSETQ. The CDR3 covers 16 residues. With 4 bases removed from V and 4 bases from J, the gap between germline ends came to 19 bases. The CDR3 coding sequence is TGCGCCAGCAGCCTACAGGGTCGGGAGGTGGCAGATACGCAGTATTTT. This sequence encodes CASSLQGREVADTQYF. The full variable domain, completed using reference TRBV5-1 and TRBJ2-3, is KAGVTQTPRYLIKTRGQQVTLSCSPISGHRSVSWYQQTPGQGLQFLFEYFSETQRNKGNFPGRFSGRQFSNSRSEMNVSTLELGDSALYLCASSLQGREVADTQYFGPGTRLTVL.

The rearrangement uses TRBV5-1 and TRBJ2-5, with D perhaps TRBD1 (6 bases). Germline V gene data show CDR1 as SGHRS and CDR2 as YFSETQ. Trimming shortened V by 0 bases and J by 5 bases, and 14 bases separated the two germline ends. This CDR3 comprises 15 residues. CDR3 nucleotides: TGCGCCAGCAGCTTGGTGCCAGGGGTTTTGGAGACCCAGTACTTC. Protein sequence: CASSLVPGVLETQYF.

The count of this clone is one. The V and J genes are TRBV7-6 and TRBJ2-3; no reliable D call. Germline V gene data show CDR1 as SGHVS and CDR2 as FNYEAQ. The CDR3 has 13 amino acids. V lost 3 bases and J 2 bases, leaving 6 bases between the germline ends. The CDR3 reads CASSFSTTDTQYF. The CDR3 DNA follows: TGTGCCAGCAGCTTTAGTACCACAGATACGCAGTATTTT.

The count of this clone is one. The V and J genes are TRBV5-6 and TRBJ2-5; 11 positions agree with TRBD2. Germline CDR1 is SGHDT and CDR2 is YYEEEE. The CDR3 consists of 15 residues. Trimming removed 10 bases from V and 5 bases from J; junction bases left unmatched: 13. CDR3 nucleotides: TGTGCCTCGGGACTAGCGGCCTATGGGGAGGAGACCCAGTACTTC. It translates to CASGLAAYGEETQYF.

The rearrangement links TRBV7-9 to TRBJ1-5; D gene uncertain. The CDR3 has 14 amino acids. Looked up from germline, CDR1 is SEHNR and CDR2 is FQNEAQ (reference sequence). V was clipped by 1 base and J by 3 bases, with 7 bases between them. CDR3 nucleotides: TGTGCCAGCAGCTTAGGCGGTAACAATCAGCCCCAGCATTTT. This sequence encodes CASSLGGNNQPQHF. Full variable domain (rest looked up from reference TRBV7-9 and TRBJ1-5): DTGVSQNPRHKITKRGQNVTFRCDPISEHNRLYWYRQTLGQGPEFLTYFQNEAQLEKSRLLSDRFSAERPKGSFSTLEIQRTEQGDSAMYLCASSLGGNNQPQHFGDGTRLSIL.

V is TRBV2 and J is TRBJ2-7, with 8 bases matching TRBD1. The CDR3 contains 12 residues. Germline V gene lookup returns CDR1 SNHLY and CDR2 FYNNEI. The V and J ends lost 8 bases and 1 base, in that order; junction bases with no gene match: 1. CDR3 DNA sequence: TGTGCCAGCCGGGACAGGTCCTACGAGCAGTACTTC. Translation gives CASRDRSYEQYF.

Only a few counts were recorded for this clone. The chain recombines TRBV29-1 with TRBJ2-3; possibly TRBD2 for D (6 bases). The ends were cut back, 4 bases at V and 0 bases at J, with 8 bases in the middle. Germline V gene lookup returns CDR1 SQVTM and CDR2 ANQGSEA. This CDR3 contains 13 residues. CDR3 loop: CSVVRGSTDTQYF. As DNA, the CDR3 is TGCAGCGTTGTCCGGGGGAGCACAGATACGCAGTATTTT.

This clone was picked up one time. The CDR3 DNA reads TGTGCCAGCAGCCAAGGGGGCGCGGATTCACCCCTCCACTTT. It codes for CASSQGGADSPLHF. J is TRBJ1-6 and V is TRBV16, with TRBD1 as a possible D gene (6 bases). The germline V gene has CDR1 KGHSY and CDR2 FQNENV. The CDR3 loop spans 14 amino acids. V lost 2 bases to trimming and J lost 8 bases, with 10 bases between them.

Notes on this clone: A junction boundary mismatches the germline segment, possibly from a read error. This chain links TRBV4-1 with TRBJ2-5; TRBD2 is a possible D gene (5 bases). This CDR3 has 15 residues. The germline V gene has CDR1 MGHRA and CDR2 YSYEKL. This CDR3 reads CASSYTTGVQETQYF. The CDR3 region has the DNA TGTGCCAGCAGCTATACCACCGGGGTCCAAGAGACCCAGTACTTC.

This sequence joins TRBV5-1 and TRBJ1-4; 9 bases align to TRBD1. Losses at the gene ends were 3 bases for V and 5 bases for J; bases not matched to a gene: 5. Germline CDR1 is SGHRS and CDR2 is YFSETQ. This CDR3 has 15 residues. CDR3 amino acids: CASSSSGTGNEKLFF. CDR3 in DNA: TGCGCCAGCAGCTCGTCCGGGACAGGGAATGAAAAACTGTTTTTT.

The gene calls are TRBV29-1 and TRBJ2-5, with 7 bases that match TRBD2. CDR3 length equals 13 residues. V shed 5 bases and J 5 bases; nucleotides not matched to a gene: 8. Germline CDR1 SQVTM, CDR2 ANQGSEA. CDR3 nucleotides: TGCAGCGTTTGGGGGGGTCCACGGGAGACCCAGTACTTC. It codes for CSVWGGPRETQYF.

The chain employs TRBV5-1 and TRBJ2-7; tentative D call: TRBD2 (7 bases). The germline gives CDR1 SGHRS, CDR2 YFSETQ. The CDR3 has 15 amino acids. V gave up 0 bases and J gave up 4 bases, with 14 bases separating them. CDR3 residues: CASSLVGGQEYEQYF. The CDR3 coding sequence is TGCGCCAGCAGCTTGGTCGGGGGGCAAGAGTACGAGCAGTACTTC.

This clone occurred a few times. The chain uses TRBV4-3 and TRBJ1-2; 7 bases are a match to TRBD1. The V gene end was trimmed by 4 bases and the J gene end by 8 bases; junction bases not matched to a gene: 7. The CDR3 covers 13 residues. In germline, CDR1 is LGHNA, CDR2 YSLEER. The DNA for the CDR3 is TGCGCCAGCAGCCGGGGAGCAGGGGGAGGCTACACCTTC. Its translation is CASSRGAGGGYTF.

The chain is built from TRBV5-8 and TRBJ1-5; TRBD1 agrees at 8 bases. The CDR3 loop spans 14 amino acids. CDR1 is SGHTS and CDR2 is YDEGEE in the germline V gene. The J segment lost 4 bases and the V segment lost 5 bases, leaving 5 bases of the junction unmatched. In DNA form, the CDR3 reads TGTGCCAGCAGTTTTACAGGGGGGAATCAGCCCCAGCATTTT. It translates to CASSFTGGNQPQHF. Together with reference TRBV5-8 and TRBJ1-5, the CDR3 gives the full variable domain: EAGVTQSPTHLIKTRGQQATLRCSPISGHTSVYWYQQALGLGLQFLLWYDEGEERNRGNFPPRFSGRQFPNYSSELNVNALELEDSALYLCASSFTGGNQPQHFGDGTRLSIL.

J is TRBJ2-6 and V is TRBV6-5; D is ambiguous. V shed 6 bases and J shed 2 bases, with 5 bases lying between them. The CDR3 has 13 residues. Germline V lookup: CDR1 MNHEY, CDR2 SVGAGI. CDR3 DNA: TGTGCCAGCAGCCCCGCTGGGGCCAACGTCCTGACTTTC. It translates to CASSPAGANVLTF.